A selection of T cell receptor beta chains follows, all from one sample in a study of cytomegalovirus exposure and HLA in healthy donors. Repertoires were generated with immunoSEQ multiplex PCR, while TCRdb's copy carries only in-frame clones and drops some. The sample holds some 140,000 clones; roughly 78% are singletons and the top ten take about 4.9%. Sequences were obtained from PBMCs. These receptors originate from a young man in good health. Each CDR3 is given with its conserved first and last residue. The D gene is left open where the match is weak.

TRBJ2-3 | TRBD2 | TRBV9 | TGTGCCAGCAGCCCCCGACTAGCGGGATCCCGTCACAGCACAGATACGCAGTATTTT | CASSPRLAGSRHSTDTQYF
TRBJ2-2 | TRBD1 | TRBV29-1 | TGCAGCGTTGCAGGGGGAAGCAGAAGCACCGGGGAGCTGTTTTTT | CSVAGGSRSTGELFF
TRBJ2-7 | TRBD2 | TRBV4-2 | TGTGCCAGCAGCCAAGGTTGGCTAGCGGATCAATACGAGCAGTACTTC | CASSQGWLADQYEQYF
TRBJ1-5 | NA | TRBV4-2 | TGTGCCAGCAGCCAAGAAGGAGGTTGGCGTAAAATCCAGCCCCAGCATTTT | CASSQEGGWRKIQPQHF
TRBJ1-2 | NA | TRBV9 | TGTGCCAGCAGCTCAGAAGTGGGCGGCTACACCTTC | CASSSEVGGYTF
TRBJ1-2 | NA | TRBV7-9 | TGTTCCAGCAGCTCCAACGACGCGGCGCATAACTATGGCTACACCTTC | CSSSSNDAAHNYGYTF
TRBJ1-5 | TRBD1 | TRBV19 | TGTGCCAGTAGAGGACAGGGGAAGGATCAGCCCCAGCATTTT | CASRGQGKDQPQHF
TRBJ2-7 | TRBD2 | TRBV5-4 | TGTGCCAGCAGCTTTATCGGGAGGGCCGACGAGCAGTACTTC | CASSFIGRADEQYF
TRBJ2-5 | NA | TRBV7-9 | TGTGCCAGCAGCCCGCGGGGGCTGGAGACCCAGTACTTC | CASSPRGLETQYF
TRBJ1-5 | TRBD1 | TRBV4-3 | TGCGCCAGCAGCCAGAGAGGGACAGGGAGCGGGAGGCCCCAGCATTTT | CASSQRGTGSGRPQHF
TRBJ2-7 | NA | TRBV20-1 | TGCAGTGCAGTACAGGGCTACGAGCAGTACTTC | CSAVQGYEQYF
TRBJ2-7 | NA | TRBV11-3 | TGTGCCAGCATGGGCCGCGCTTCCTACGAGCAGTACTTC | CASMGRASYEQYF
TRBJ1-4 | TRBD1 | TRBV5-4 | TGTGCCAGCAGCTCCAGGGGGGCGTTACCTAATGAAAAACTGTTTTTT | CASSSRGALPNEKLFF
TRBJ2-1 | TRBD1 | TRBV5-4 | TGTGCCAGCAGCTTGGTGCAGGGGGAGACCAATGAGCAGTTCTTC | CASSLVQGETNEQFF
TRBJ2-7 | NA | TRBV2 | TGTGCCAGCAGTGAAGGTGCGACTGGTGACTACGAGCAGTACTTC | CASSEGATGDYEQYF
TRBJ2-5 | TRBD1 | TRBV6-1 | TGTGCCAGCAGTGTCGGGACAGGTAGTCCCCAAGAGACCCAGTACTTC | CASSVGTGSPQETQYF
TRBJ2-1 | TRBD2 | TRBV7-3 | TGTGCCAGCAGCCCCCAGTGGGGGGGCTACAATGAGCAGTTCTTC | CASSPQWGGYNEQFF
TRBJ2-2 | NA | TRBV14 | TGTGCCAGCAGCCCTCTCCCGGGACAAGGCACCGGGGAGCTGTTTTTT | CASSPLPGQGTGELFF
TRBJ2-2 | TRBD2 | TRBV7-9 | TGTGCCAGCAGGGTCGGGAGGACCAACGCGAACACCGGGGAGCTGTTTTTT | CASRVGRTNANTGELFF
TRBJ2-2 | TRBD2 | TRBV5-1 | TGCGCCAGCAGCGCGACTAGCGGGAGGAGCTTCGCCGGGGAGCTGTTTTTT | CASSATSGRSFAGELFF